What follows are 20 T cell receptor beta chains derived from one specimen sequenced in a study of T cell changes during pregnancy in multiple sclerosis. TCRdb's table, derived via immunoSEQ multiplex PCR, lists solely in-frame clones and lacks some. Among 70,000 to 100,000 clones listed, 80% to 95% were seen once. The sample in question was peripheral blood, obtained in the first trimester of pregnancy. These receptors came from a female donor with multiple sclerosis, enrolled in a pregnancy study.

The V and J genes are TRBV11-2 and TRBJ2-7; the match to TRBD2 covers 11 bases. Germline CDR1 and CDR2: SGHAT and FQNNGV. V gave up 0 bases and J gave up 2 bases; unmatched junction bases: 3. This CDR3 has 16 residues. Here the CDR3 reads CASSLDLAGGAYEQYF. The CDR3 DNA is TGTGCCAGCAGCTTAGATCTAGCGGGAGGCGCCTACGAGCAGTACTTC.

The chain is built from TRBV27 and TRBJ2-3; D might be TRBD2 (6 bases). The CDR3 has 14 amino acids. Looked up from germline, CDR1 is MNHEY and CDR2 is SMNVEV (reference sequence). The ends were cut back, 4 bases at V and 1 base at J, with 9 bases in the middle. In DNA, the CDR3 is TGTGCCAGCAGTTGGGGACTTCGCACAGATACGCAGTATTTT. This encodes CASSWGLRTDTQYF.

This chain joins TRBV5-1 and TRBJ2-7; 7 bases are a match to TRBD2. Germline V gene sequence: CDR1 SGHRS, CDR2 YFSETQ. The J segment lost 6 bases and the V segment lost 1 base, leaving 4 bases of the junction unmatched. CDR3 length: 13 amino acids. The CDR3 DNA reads TGCGCCAGCAGCTTGAATGCGGGAGTCGAGCAGTACTTC. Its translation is CASSLNAGVEQYF.

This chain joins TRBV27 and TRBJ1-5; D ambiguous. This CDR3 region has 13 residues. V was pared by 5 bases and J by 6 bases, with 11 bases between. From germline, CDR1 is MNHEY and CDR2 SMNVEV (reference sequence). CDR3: CASSPRFSQPQHF. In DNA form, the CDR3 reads TGTGCCAGCAGTCCTAGGTTTAGTCAGCCCCAGCATTTT.

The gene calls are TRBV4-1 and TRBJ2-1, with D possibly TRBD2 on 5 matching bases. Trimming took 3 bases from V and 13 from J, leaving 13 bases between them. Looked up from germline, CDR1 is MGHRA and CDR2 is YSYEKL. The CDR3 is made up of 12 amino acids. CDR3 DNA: TGCGCCAGCAGCCACCCCGCGGGCCCCCAGTTCTTC. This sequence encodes CASSHPAGPQFF.

CDR3 amino acids: CASSLGSGRGTQYF. CDR3 DNA sequence: TGTGCCAGCAGCTTGGGTAGCGGGAGGGGTACGCAGTATTTT. The chain couples TRBV5-4 to TRBJ2-3, with 11 bases aligning to TRBD2. V dropped 0 bases and J dropped 8; count of bases not matched to a gene: 2. Germline V gives CDR1 SGHNT, CDR2 YYREEE (reference sequence). The CDR3 is 14 amino acids.

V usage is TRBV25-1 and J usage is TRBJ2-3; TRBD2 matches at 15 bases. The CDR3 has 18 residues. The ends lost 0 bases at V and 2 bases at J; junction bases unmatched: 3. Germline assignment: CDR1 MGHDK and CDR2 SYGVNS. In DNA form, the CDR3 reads TGTGCCAGCAGTGAATACAGGACTAGCGGGAGGGCCACAGATACGCAGTATTTT. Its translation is CASSEYRTSGRATDTQYF.

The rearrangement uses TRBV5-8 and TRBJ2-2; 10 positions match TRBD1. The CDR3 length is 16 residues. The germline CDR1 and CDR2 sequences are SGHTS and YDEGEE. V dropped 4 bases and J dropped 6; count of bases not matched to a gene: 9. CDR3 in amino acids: CASSVAGTGESGELFF. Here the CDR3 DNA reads TGTGCCAGCAGCGTCGCCGGGACAGGGGAGTCCGGGGAGCTGTTTTTT.

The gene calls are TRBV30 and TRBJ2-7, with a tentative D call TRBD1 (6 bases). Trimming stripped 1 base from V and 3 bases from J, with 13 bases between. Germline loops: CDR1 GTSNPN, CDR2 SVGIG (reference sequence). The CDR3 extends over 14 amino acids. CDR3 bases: TGTGCCTGGAGTGCCAGGGGCCAACTCTACGAGCAGTACTTC. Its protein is CAWSARGQLYEQYF.

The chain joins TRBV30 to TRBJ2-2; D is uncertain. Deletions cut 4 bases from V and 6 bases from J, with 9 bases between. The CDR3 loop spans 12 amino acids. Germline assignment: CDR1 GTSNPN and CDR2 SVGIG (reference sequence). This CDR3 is CAWNRSPGELFF. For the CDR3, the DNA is TGTGCCTGGAACCGGAGCCCCGGGGAGCTGTTTTTT. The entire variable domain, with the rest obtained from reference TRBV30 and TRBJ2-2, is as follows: SQTIHQWPATLVQPVGSPLSLECTVEGTSNPNLYWYRQAAGRGLQLLFYSVGIGQISSEVPQNLSASRPQDRQFILSSKKLLLSDSGFYLCAWNRSPGELFFGEGSRLTVL.

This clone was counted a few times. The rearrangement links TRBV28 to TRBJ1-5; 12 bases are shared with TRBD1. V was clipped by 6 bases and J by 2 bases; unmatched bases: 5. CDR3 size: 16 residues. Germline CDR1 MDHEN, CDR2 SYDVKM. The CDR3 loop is CASSTGQGAGNQPQHF. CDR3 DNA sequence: TGTGCCAGCAGCACGGGACAGGGGGCTGGCAATCAGCCCCAGCATTTT.

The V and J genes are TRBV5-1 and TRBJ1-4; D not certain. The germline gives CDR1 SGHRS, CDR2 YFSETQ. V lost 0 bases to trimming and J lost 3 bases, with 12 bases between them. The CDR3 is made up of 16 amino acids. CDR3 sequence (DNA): TGCGCCAGCAGCTTGGACTTTAATACGGCTAATGAAAAACTGTTTTTT. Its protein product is CASSLDFNTANEKLFF.

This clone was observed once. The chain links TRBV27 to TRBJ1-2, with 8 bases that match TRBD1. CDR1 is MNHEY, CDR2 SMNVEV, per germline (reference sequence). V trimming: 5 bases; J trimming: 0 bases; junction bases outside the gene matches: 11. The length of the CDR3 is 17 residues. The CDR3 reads CASSKYLRQGTNYGYTF. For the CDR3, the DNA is TGTGCCAGCAGTAAATATTTACGACAGGGGACTAACTATGGCTACACCTTC.

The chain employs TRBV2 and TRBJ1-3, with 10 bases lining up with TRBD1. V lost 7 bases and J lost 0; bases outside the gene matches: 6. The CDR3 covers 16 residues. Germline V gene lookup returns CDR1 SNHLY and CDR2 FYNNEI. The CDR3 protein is CASNPGTGVSGNTIYF. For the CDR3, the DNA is TGTGCCAGCAACCCCGGGACAGGGGTCTCTGGAAACACCATATATTTT.

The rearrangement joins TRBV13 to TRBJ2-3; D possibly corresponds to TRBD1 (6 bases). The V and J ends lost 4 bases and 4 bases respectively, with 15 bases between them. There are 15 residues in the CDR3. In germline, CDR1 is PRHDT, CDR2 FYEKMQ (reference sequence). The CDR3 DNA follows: TGTGCCAGCAGCTCAGAGGGGGATAGGGCAGATACGCAGTATTTT. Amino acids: CASSSEGDRADTQYF. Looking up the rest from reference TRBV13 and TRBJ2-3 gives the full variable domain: AAGVIQSPRHLIKEKRETATLKCYPIPRHDTVYWYQQGPGQDPQFLISFYEKMQSDKGSIPDRFSAQQFSDYHSELNMSSLELGDSALYFCASSSEGDRADTQYFGPGTRLTVL.

This chain's CDR3 is CASSLQGTDTQYF. CDR3 nucleotides: TGTGCCAGCAGCTTGCAGGGCACAGATACGCAGTATTTT. V and J are TRBV5-4 and TRBJ2-3; D remains unclear. The CDR3 is 13 residues long. The V gene lost 1 base and the J gene lost 1 base, with 4 bases spanning the gap. Germline CDR1 and CDR2: SGHNT and YYREEE (reference sequence).

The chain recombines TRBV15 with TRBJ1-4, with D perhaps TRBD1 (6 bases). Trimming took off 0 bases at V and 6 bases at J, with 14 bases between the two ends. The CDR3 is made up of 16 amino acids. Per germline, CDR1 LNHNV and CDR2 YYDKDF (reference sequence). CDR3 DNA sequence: TGTGCCACCAGCAGAGATGCGGGCAGGGGCTATGAAAAACTGTTTTTT. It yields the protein CATSRDAGRGYEKLFF.

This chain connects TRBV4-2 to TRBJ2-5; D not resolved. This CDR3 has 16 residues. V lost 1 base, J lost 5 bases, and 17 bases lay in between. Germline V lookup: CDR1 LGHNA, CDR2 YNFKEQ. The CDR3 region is CASSQGHSAAEETQYF. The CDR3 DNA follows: TGTGCCAGCAGCCAAGGTCATTCTGCGGCTGAGGAGACCCAGTACTTC.

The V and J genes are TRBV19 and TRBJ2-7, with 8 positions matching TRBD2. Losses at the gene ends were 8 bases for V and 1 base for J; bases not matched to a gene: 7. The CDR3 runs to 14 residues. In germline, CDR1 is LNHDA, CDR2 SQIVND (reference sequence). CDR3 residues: CASATSGWSYEQYF. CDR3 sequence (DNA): TGTGCCAGTGCCACTAGCGGATGGTCCTACGAGCAGTACTTC.

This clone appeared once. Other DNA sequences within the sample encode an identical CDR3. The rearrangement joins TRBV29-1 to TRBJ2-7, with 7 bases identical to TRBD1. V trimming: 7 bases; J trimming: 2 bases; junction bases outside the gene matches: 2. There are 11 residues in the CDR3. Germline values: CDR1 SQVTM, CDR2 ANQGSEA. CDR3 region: CSGTGTYEQYF. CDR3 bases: TGCAGCGGGACAGGAACCTACGAGCAGTACTTC.